This is a list of T cell receptor beta chains from one sample in a study of blood T cell repertoires in COVID-19. Produced via immunoSEQ multiplex PCR; TCRdb's table is partial and in-frame only. The sample lists 140,000 to 150,000 clones, more than 80% occurring once. Specimen: peripheral blood. The receptors here all came from a man aged 18 to 29 with COVID-19, enrolled during active disease. CDR3s include the opening cysteine and the closing phenylalanine or tryptophan. A D gene is named only where the DNA matches it firmly. Where a row states a size, it is once, few, many or the class of an expanded clone; other rows omit it.

j_gene,len,d_gene,abundance,v_gene,CDR3nt,CDR3aa
TRBJ1-2,12,-,-,TRBV24-1,TGTGCCACCAGTGATTTGCGAGGCCAGTACACCTTC,CATSDLRGQYTF
TRBJ2-2,15,TRBD1,-,TRBV7-9,TGTGCCAGCAGCTTCTGGACAGGGAACACCGGGGAGCTGTTTTTT,CASSFWTGNTGELFF
TRBJ1-5,15,-,-,TRBV4-1,TGCGCCAGCAGCCTACAATTGGGCAGCAATCAGCCCCAGCATTTT,CASSLQLGSNQPQHF
TRBJ1-1,15,-,-,TRBV5-4,TGTGCCAGCAGCTTGGGTGAGGGTCGGTACACTGAAGCTTTCTTT,CASSLGEGRYTEAFF
TRBJ2-1,13,TRBD2,-,TRBV19,TGTGCCAGTACCGCGGGAGGCGTCGGTGAGCAGTTCTTC,CASTAGGVGEQFF
TRBJ2-5,14,-,-,TRBV5-1,TGCGCCAGCAGCCTAGGACTGAGCCAAGAGACCCAGTACTTC,CASSLGLSQETQYF
TRBJ2-1,16,-,-,TRBV9,TGTGCCAGCAGCCCTCCGACAGGCCCTTCCTACAATGAGCAGTTCTTC,CASSPPTGPSYNEQFF
TRBJ2-1,14,-,-,TRBV3-1/TRBV3-2,TGTGCCAGCAGCCAGCCAGGACAGTACAATGAGCAGTTCTTC,CASSQPGQYNEQFF
TRBJ2-1,13,-,-,TRBV28,TGTGCCAGCAGTTTAGGGTGGGCTGTTGAGCAGTTCTTC,CASSLGWAVEQFF
TRBJ1-4,13,-,-,TRBV6-6,TGTGCCAGCAGTGGGGGGGAAGGGGAGGAACTGCTTTTT,CASSGGEGEELLF
TRBJ1-4,13,TRBD1,-,TRBV10-3,TGTGCCATCAGTGCCGGACAGGGAGAAAAACTGCTTTTT,CAISAGQGEKLLF
TRBJ2-5,16,TRBD2,-,TRBV5-6,TGTGCCAGCAGCCTGCCGGGGGGGCTGGGCCAAGAGACCCAGTACTTC,CASSLPGGLGQETQYF
TRBJ1-1,13,TRBD1,-,TRBV19,TGTGCCAGTAGGGGGACAGGGAACACTGAAGCTTTCTTT,CASRGTGNTEAFF
TRBJ1-2,12,-,-,TRBV9,TGTGCCAGCAGCAGCGACAGCTATGGCTACACCTTC,CASSSDSYGYTF
TRBJ2-2,15,-,few,TRBV7-3,TGTGCCAGCAGCCCCCGGGGGATCGTAACCGGGGAGCTGTTTTTT,CASSPRGIVTGELFF
TRBJ2-2,14,-,-,TRBV25-1,TGTGCCAGCAGAGGAGGGAGCGGAAACGGGGAGCTGTTTTTT,CASRGGSGNGELFF
TRBJ1-6,13,-,-,TRBV7-2,TGTGCCAGCAGCTTAGTCGGGGTTCCACCCCTCCACTTT,CASSLVGVPPLHF
TRBJ2-1,15,TRBD2,-,TRBV7-6,TGTGCCAGCAGCTCTATAGCGGGGACTTTAAATGAGCAGTTCTTC,CASSSIAGTLNEQFF
TRBJ2-1,14,-,-,TRBV5-8,TGTGCCAGCAGCAGCACCACCCCCTACAATGAGCAGTTCTTC,CASSSTTPYNEQFF
TRBJ2-7,14,-,-,TRBV19,TGTGCCAGTAGTATAGCAGGGGGGAAATACGAGCAGTACTTC,CASSIAGGKYEQYF
TRBJ2-3,14,-,once,TRBV7-9,TGTGCCAGCAGCTTAGCGGACAACACAGATACGCAGTATTTT,CASSLADNTDTQYF
TRBJ1-1,17,TRBD1,-,TRBV7-9,TGTGCCAGCAGCTCGCCGGGACAGGGGAGGCGACGGACTGAAGCTTTCTTT,CASSSPGQGRRRTEAFF
TRBJ2-5,13,TRBD2,-,TRBV5-1,TGCGCCAGTAGACTAGCTTCTCAAGAGACCCAGTACTTC,CASRLASQETQYF
TRBJ2-1,16,TRBD2,-,TRBV13,TGTGCCAGCAGCCCGGTTTTAGCGGGAGGGATGAGTGAGCAGTTCTTC,CASSPVLAGGMSEQFF
TRBJ2-2,19,-,-,TRBV28,TGTGCCAGCAGTCCTATGATCCCGAGAACAGGTCCCGACACCGGGGAGCTGTTTTTT,CASSPMIPRTGPDTGELFF
TRBJ2-1,12,TRBD2,-,TRBV10-2,TGCGCCAGCAGGGAAACTAGCGGGAGTCCGTTCTTC,CASRETSGSPFF
TRBJ2-5,13,TRBD1,-,TRBV6-5,TGTGCCAGCAGGTGGACAGGGGGAAAGACCCAGTACTTC,CASRWTGGKTQYF
TRBJ2-3,14,-,-,TRBV7-7,TGTGCTAGCAGCCAGGAGGTTGGGTCAGATACGCAGTATTTT,CASSQEVGSDTQYF
TRBJ2-7,15,-,-,TRBV3-1/TRBV3-2,TGTGCCAGCAGCGCGACTCCTCTGGGAGCCTACGAGCAGTACTTC,CASSATPLGAYEQYF
TRBJ2-1,15,-,-,TRBV7-2,TGTGCCAGCAGCTTAGCGTCAGGGACCTACAATGAGCAGTTCTTC,CASSLASGTYNEQFF
TRBJ1-3,15,-,-,TRBV28,TGTGCCAGCAGTTTACAGGGTCCTATTGGAAACACCATATATTTT,CASSLQGPIGNTIYF
TRBJ2-1,15,-,-,TRBV7-2,TGTGCCAGCAGCTCTAGCGCCGACGCCTACAATGAGCAGTTCTTC,CASSSSADAYNEQFF
TRBJ1-1,12,-,-,TRBV6-5,TGTGCCAGCAGCGGGAGGAACACTGAAGCTTTCTTT,CASSGRNTEAFF
TRBJ2-2,14,-,few,TRBV10-3,TGTGCCATCAGTGAGTCTGAGAGAACCGGGGAGCTGTTTTTT,CAISESERTGELFF
TRBJ2-7,18,TRBD2,-,TRBV28,TGTGCCAGCAGTCTCCCCCTATCAATACTAGCGTCGACCTACGAGCAGTACTTC,CASSLPLSILASTYEQYF
TRBJ2-1,16,TRBD1,once,TRBV19,TGTGCCAGTACCCGACAAGGGGGCAGATTTACCAATGAGCAGTTCTTC,CASTRQGGRFTNEQFF
TRBJ1-5,14,-,-,TRBV18,TGTGCCAGCTCACCGCCCGGGGGAAGTCAGCCCCAGCATTTT,CASSPPGGSQPQHF
TRBJ2-3,17,TRBD2,-,TRBV19,TGTGCCAGCAGGACTAGCGGGAGGGCTGGGTGGACAGATACGCAGTATTTT,CASRTSGRAGWTDTQYF
TRBJ2-1,15,TRBD2,-,TRBV27,TGTGCCAGCAGTTTCGATCTAGCGGGAATCTATGAGCAGTTCTTC,CASSFDLAGIYEQFF
TRBJ2-4,18,TRBD2,-,TRBV3-1/TRBV3-2,TGTGCCAGCAGCCGCTATTCCGGGACTAGCGGGAGTTTCGGCATTCAGTACTTC,CASSRYSGTSGSFGIQYF
TRBJ2-7,16,TRBD2,-,TRBV28,TGTGCCAGCACCCCACTAGCGAGCCGGATTACCTACGAGCAGTACTTC,CASTPLASRITYEQYF
TRBJ2-6,15,-,-,TRBV19,TGTGCCAGTAGTCTATTCAGGGGTGGGGCCAACGTCCTGACTTTC,CASSLFRGGANVLTF
TRBJ2-1,13,-,-,TRBV19,TGTGCCAGTAGTATCCCACCAAGCTATGAGCAGTTCTTC,CASSIPPSYEQFF
TRBJ2-1,16,TRBD2,-,TRBV7-9,TGTGCCAGCAGTCACCGAACTAGCGGGAGGGCCAGTGAGCAGTTCTTC,CASSHRTSGRASEQFF
TRBJ1-5,11,TRBD1,-,TRBV12-3/TRBV12-4,TGTGCCAGCTCGACAGGGGTTGCGAAGCATTTT,CASSTGVAKHF
TRBJ2-6,12,-,few,TRBV7-9,TGTGCCAGCAGCCCCTTTACCAACGTCCTGACTTTC,CASSPFTNVLTF
TRBJ2-7,14,-,-,TRBV9,TGTGCCAGCAGCGTAGCGGCGGGGCTCGACGAGCAGTACTTC,CASSVAAGLDEQYF
TRBJ1-2,14,-,once,TRBV19,TGTGCCAGTAGTTTAACAGAACTGAACTATGGCTACACCTTC,CASSLTELNYGYTF
TRBJ2-7,14,-,-,TRBV19,TGTGCCAGTAGTAGAGGACAGACGGCCTACGAGCAGTACTTC,CASSRGQTAYEQYF
TRBJ2-7,14,-,-,TRBV9,TGTGCCAGCAGCGGCGACGGGACATTATACGAGCAGTACTTC,CASSGDGTLYEQYF
TRBJ2-7,14,TRBD2,-,TRBV6-5,TGTGCCAGCAGCCAGCGGGAATACCCCTACGAGCAGTACTTC,CASSQREYPYEQYF
TRBJ2-7,13,-,-,TRBV4-2,TGTGCCAGCAGCCAAGGAGCGCACTACGAGCAGTACTTC,CASSQGAHYEQYF
TRBJ2-7,17,TRBD2,-,TRBV6-2/TRBV6-3,TGTGCCAGCAGTCAACGTAGACTAGCGGCACTCTCCTACGAGCAGTACTTC,CASSQRRLAALSYEQYF